These T cell receptor beta chains were read from a single sample in a study of T cell responses to AZD1222 COVID-19 vaccine. Data came from immunoSEQ multiplex PCR; TCRdb stores just in-frame clones and leaves some out. Among around 84,000 clones, 70% to 90% were seen once, and the ten largest hold about 1.4%. Sequenced material: peripheral blood, taken on day 0 of AZD1222 vaccination. Receptors were obtained from an adult in good health. The CDR3 runs from the conserved cysteine through the conserved F or W. Fields, in order: J gene, clone size, V gene, D gene, CDR3 protein, CDR3 DNA. The D gene is left open where the match is weak. Clone size is not always given. Where it is, it says once, few, many or a class for expanded clones.

TRBJ2-1 . TRBV4-3 . CASSQDPTWSNEQFF TGCGCCAGCAGCCAAGATCCGACCTGGAGCAATGAGCAGTTCTTC
TRBJ2-7 . TRBV14 TRBD2 CASSPLAGFYEQYF TGTGCCAGCAGCCCCTTAGCGGGCTTCTACGAGCAGTACTTC
TRBJ2-1 . TRBV3-1/TRBV3-2 TRBD2 CASSITSGSNEQFF TGTGCCAGCAGCATCACTAGCGGGAGCAATGAGCAGTTCTTC
TRBJ1-4 few TRBV9 . CASSVGILSIATNEKLFF TGTGCCAGCAGCGTAGGTATATTATCCATCGCAACTAATGAAAAACTGTTTTTT
TRBJ1-2 . TRBV11-2 . CASSLTPGLEYGYTF TGTGCCAGCAGCCTCACGCCGGGGCTAGAATATGGCTACACCTTC
TRBJ1-2 . TRBV11-2 . CASSFPDRRRPYGYTF TGTGCCAGCAGCTTCCCCGACAGGAGGAGACCCTATGGCTACACCTTC
TRBJ1-2 . TRBV19 . CASLLSGGFNYGYTF TGTGCCAGTCTTCTATCGGGCGGATTTAACTATGGCTACACCTTC
TRBJ1-1 . TRBV4-1 TRBD1 CASSRFAPPGGNTEAFF TGCGCCAGCAGCCGTTTTGCCCCGCCAGGGGGGAACACTGAAGCTTTCTTT
TRBJ2-1 . TRBV19 . CASSSGEKVEQFF TGTGCCAGTAGTTCCGGGGAAAAGGTTGAGCAGTTCTTC
TRBJ2-5 . TRBV10-3 TRBD2 CATGTSSETQYF TGTGCCACGGGGACTAGTAGTGAGACCCAGTACTTC
TRBJ1-3 few TRBV11-2 TRBD1 CASSITRDSGLPGNTIYF TGTGCCAGCAGCATCACCCGGGACAGCGGCCTCCCTGGAAACACCATATATTTT
TRBJ2-1 . TRBV6-2/TRBV6-3 . CASSYGTRLIEQFF TGTGCCAGCAGTTACGGGACAAGACTGATCGAGCAGTTCTTC
TRBJ2-6 few TRBV19 . CASSGLWQGPQGNVLTF TGTGCCAGTAGCGGATTGTGGCAGGGTCCCCAAGGCAACGTCCTGACTTTC
TRBJ2-1 . TRBV18 . CASSRGLDEQFF TGTGCCAGCTCCCGGGGGTTGGATGAGCAGTTCTTC
TRBJ2-1 once TRBV13 . CASSLGPAGGYEQFF TGTGCCAGCAGCTTAGGGCCGGCAGGGGGGTATGAGCAGTTCTTC
TRBJ2-4 . TRBV7-2 . CASSLLDRGGIQYF TGTGCCAGCAGCTTATTAGATCGTGGGGGCATTCAGTACTTC
TRBJ1-2 few TRBV2 TRBD1 CASSEQGAFRGYTF TGTGCCAGCAGCGAACAGGGGGCCTTTAGGGGCTACACCTTC
TRBJ2-1 . TRBV18 . CASSPNLLSEQFF TGTGCCAGCTCACCAAACCTCTTAAGCGAGCAGTTCTTC
TRBJ1-2 few TRBV3-1/TRBV3-2 TRBD1 CASSQVFRGDGYTF TGTGCCAGCAGCCAAGTATTCAGGGGGGATGGCTACACCTTC
TRBJ2-3 once TRBV29-1 . CSVDRDITDTQYF TGCAGCGTTGACCGGGACATCACAGATACGCAGTATTTT
TRBJ2-7 . TRBV3-1/TRBV3-2 . CASSHSGATYEQYF TGTGCCAGCAGCCATAGTGGAGCCACCTACGAGCAGTACTTC
TRBJ2-5 . TRBV7-2 . CASSLLPRGNQETQYF TGTGCCAGCAGCTTACTGCCTCGGGGGAACCAAGAGACCCAGTACTTC
TRBJ1-3 . TRBV9 . CASSSGSGNTIYF TGTGCCAGCAGTAGCGGCTCTGGAAACACCATATATTTT
TRBJ2-1 once TRBV27 . CASSFRSPENNEQFF TGTGCCAGCAGTTTTCGAAGTCCTGAAAACAATGAGCAGTTCTTC
TRBJ2-3 . TRBV7-7 TRBD2 CARADGGAGGSDTQYF TGTGCTAGAGCCGACGGGGGGGCGGGAGGTTCAGATACGCAGTATTTT
TRBJ1-1 . TRBV10-1 . CASSAQIGSEAFF TGCGCCAGCAGCGCCCAAATAGGTAGTGAAGCTTTCTTT
TRBJ1-2 . TRBV18 . CASSPMGLANGYTF TGTGCCAGCTCACCGATGGGCCTCGCTAATGGCTACACCTTC
TRBJ1-5 few TRBV15 . CATSRGPPSNQPQHF TGTGCCACCAGCAGAGGGCCCCCGAGCAATCAGCCCCAGCATTTT
TRBJ2-7 . TRBV27 . CASSGDGYEQYF TGTGCCAGCAGCGGGGACGGCTACGAGCAGTATTTC
TRBJ2-7 . TRBV14 TRBD1 CASSWDRAYEQYF TGTGCCAGCAGCTGGGACAGGGCCTACGAGCAGTACTTC
TRBJ2-7 . TRBV6-5 TRBD2 CASRTSGQTYEQYF TGTGCCAGCAGGACTAGCGGGCAGACCTACGAGCAGTACTTC
TRBJ1-3 once TRBV10-3 . CAISAENTIYF TGTGCCATCAGTGCAGAAAACACCATATATTTT
TRBJ1-1 once TRBV10-3 . CAIRDLGRPEAFF TGTGCCATCAGGGACCTGGGACGGCCTGAAGCTTTCTTT
TRBJ2-7 . TRBV3-1/TRBV3-2 . CASSPGVALTYEQYF TGTGCCAGCAGCCCCGGGGTAGCACTAACCTACGAGCAGTACTTC
TRBJ1-5 few TRBV4-2 TRBD1 CASSQAPGQVGQPQHF TGTGCCAGCAGCCAGGCACCGGGACAGGTCGGCCAGCCCCAGCATTTT
TRBJ2-5 once TRBV6-5 . CASMMPYLGTQYF TGTGCCAGCATGATGCCCTACCTTGGGACCCAGTACTTC
TRBJ2-7 . TRBV9 . CASSVGGRLDSYEQYF TGTGCCAGCAGCGTAGGGGGCCGACTTGACTCCTACGAGCAGTACTTC
TRBJ2-3 . TRBV6-5 . CASSYLPGEGTQYF TGTGCCAGCAGTTACTTACCGGGAGAAGGTACGCAGTATTTT
TRBJ2-1 . TRBV9 TRBD2 CASSVGTSGGLFF TGTGCCAGCAGCGTGGGGACTAGCGGTGGTCTGTTCTTC
TRBJ2-1 . TRBV6-5 TRBD2 CATTPSSGVNEQFF TGTGCCACCACCCCATCGAGCGGGGTGAATGAGCAGTTCTTC
TRBJ2-1 . TRBV7-3 . CASSPSWSSYNEQFF TGTGCCAGCAGCCCCTCTTGGAGCTCCTACAATGAGCAGTTCTTC
TRBJ2-3 . TRBV5-6 TRBD2 CASSRTSGSSDTQYF TGTGCCAGCAGCCGGACTAGCGGGAGTTCAGATACGCAGTATTTT
TRBJ1-5 . TRBV19 TRBD1 CASGRDSSSRRLSNQPQHF TGTGCCAGTGGTAGGGACAGTAGTTCCCGCCGTCTGAGCAATCAGCCCCAGCATTTT